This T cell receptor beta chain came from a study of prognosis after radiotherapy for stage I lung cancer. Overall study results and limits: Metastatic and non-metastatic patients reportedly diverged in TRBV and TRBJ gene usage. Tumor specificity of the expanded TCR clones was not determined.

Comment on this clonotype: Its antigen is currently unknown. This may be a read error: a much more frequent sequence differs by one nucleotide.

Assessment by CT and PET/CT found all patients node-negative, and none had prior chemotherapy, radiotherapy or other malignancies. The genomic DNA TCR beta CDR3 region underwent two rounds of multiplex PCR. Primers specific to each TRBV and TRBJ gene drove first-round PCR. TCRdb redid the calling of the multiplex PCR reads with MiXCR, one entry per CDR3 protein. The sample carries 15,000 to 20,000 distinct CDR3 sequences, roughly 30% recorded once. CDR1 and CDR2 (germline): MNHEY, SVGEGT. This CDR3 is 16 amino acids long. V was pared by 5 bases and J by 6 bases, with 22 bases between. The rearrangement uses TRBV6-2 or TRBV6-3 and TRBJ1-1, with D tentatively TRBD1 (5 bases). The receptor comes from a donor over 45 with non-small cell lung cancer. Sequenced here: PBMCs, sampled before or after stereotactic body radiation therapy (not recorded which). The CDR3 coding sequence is TGTGCCAGCAGTGAAGGGGCGGACGGCATCGCTTCTGAAGCTTTCTTT. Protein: CASSEGADGIASEAFF.